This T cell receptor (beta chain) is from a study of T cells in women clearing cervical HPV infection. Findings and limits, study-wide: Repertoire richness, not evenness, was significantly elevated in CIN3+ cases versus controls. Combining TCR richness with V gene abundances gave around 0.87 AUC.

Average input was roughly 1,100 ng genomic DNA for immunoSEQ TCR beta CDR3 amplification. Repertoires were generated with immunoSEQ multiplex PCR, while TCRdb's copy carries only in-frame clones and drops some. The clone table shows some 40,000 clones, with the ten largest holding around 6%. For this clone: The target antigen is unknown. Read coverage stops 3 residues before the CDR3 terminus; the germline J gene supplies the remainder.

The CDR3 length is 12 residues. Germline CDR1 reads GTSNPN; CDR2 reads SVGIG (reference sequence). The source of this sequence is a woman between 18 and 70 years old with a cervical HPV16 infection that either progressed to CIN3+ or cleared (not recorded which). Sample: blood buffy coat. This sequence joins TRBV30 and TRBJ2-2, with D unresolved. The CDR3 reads CAWSPHSAPLFF. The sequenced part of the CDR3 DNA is TGTGCCTGGAGTCCCCACAGTGCACCG.